The 15 T cell receptor beta chains listed next were all sequenced from one sample in a study of T cell clonotyping in hematopoietic cell transplantation. TCRdb's table, derived via immunoSEQ multiplex PCR, lists solely in-frame clones and lacks some. The table lists around 5,200 clones, 66% of them singletons. Sequenced material: PBMCs, taken 180 days after allogeneic stem cell transplant. The receptors here all came from a male patient aged 50 to 59 who had an allogeneic stem cell transplant from an unrelated donor, so the T cells may come from the graft donor. Some clones in this sample may be carry-over from other donors' samples.

This clone was seen more than once but under ten times. The rearrangement joins TRBV13 to TRBJ2-5, with unresolved D. The CDR3 loop spans 16 amino acids. Germline V CDR1 and CDR2: PRHDT, FYEKMQ (reference sequence). V lost 1 base, J lost 4 bases, and 16 bases lay in between. CDR3 residues: CASSLEVSSPVETQYF. DNA for the CDR3: TGTGCCAGCAGCTTAGAAGTCAGCAGCCCGGTAGAGACCCAGTACTTC.

In its sample, this clone was seen once. The chain links TRBV5-8 to TRBJ2-3, with 8 bases fitting TRBD1. V shed 4 bases and J 6 bases; nucleotides not matched to a gene: 7. Germline V gene sequence: CDR1 SGHTS, CDR2 YDEGEE. This CDR3 spans 14 amino acids. The DNA of the CDR3 is TGTGCCAGCAGCCTGGACAGGGTGTGGGATACGCAGTATTTT. Residues: CASSLDRVWDTQYF.

For the CDR3, the DNA is TGTGCCAGCAGTGAAGACGAAGGCATAGACGAAGGGGCCCAGTACTTC. Encoded protein: CASSEDEGIDEGAQYF. J is TRBJ2-5 and V is TRBV25-1, with D perhaps TRBD1 (5 bases). The CDR3 length is 16 residues. The ends were cut back, 2 bases at V and 9 bases at J, with 22 bases in the middle. Germline V lookup: CDR1 MGHDK, CDR2 SYGVNS.

This clone was recorded a few times. CDR3 loop: CASSTSTSGSQETQYF. CDR3 coding DNA: TGTGCCAGCAGTACGAGTACTAGCGGGTCCCAAGAGACCCAGTACTTC. This rearrangement joins TRBV6-6 to TRBJ2-5; 9 nucleotides line up with TRBD2. CDR3 length: 16 residues. J was trimmed by 1 base and V by 5 bases; bases with no gene match: 8. Germline CDR1 reads MNHNY; CDR2 reads SVGAGI (reference sequence).

This clone was detected only a few times. The V gene is TRBV25-1, the J gene TRBJ1-1; D gene ambiguous. The CDR3 sequence is 12 residues long. Trimming took 6 bases from V and 0 from J, leaving 5 bases between them. The germline gives CDR1 MGHDK, CDR2 SYGVNS. CDR3: CASRDVNTEAFF. The CDR3 coding sequence is TGTGCCAGCAGGGACGTGAACACTGAAGCTTTCTTT. The variable domain in full, with the rest retrieved from reference TRBV25-1 and TRBJ1-1, is EADIYQTPRYLVIGTGKKITLECSQTMGHDKMYWYQQDPGMELHLIHYSYGVNSTEKGDLSSESTVSRIRTEHFPLTLESARPSHTSQYLCASRDVNTEAFFGQGTRLTVV.

This chain uses TRBV4-3 with TRBJ1-2; 7 bases are a match to TRBD1. Germline loops: CDR1 LGHNA, CDR2 YSLEER. The CDR3 loop spans 17 amino acids. Trimming cost V 0 bases and J 3 bases; bases outside gene matches: 10. CDR3 nucleotides: TGCGCCAGCAGCCAAGATGAGGCAGGGGGATTTTACTATGGCTACACCTTC. Its protein product is CASSQDEAGGFYYGYTF.

The J gene is TRBJ2-1, the V gene TRBV11-3; D not certain. Per the germline V gene, CDR1 is SGHNT and CDR2 is YENEEA. The CDR3 length is 11 residues. V was cut by 4 bases and J by 8 bases, with 6 bases left in between. CDR3 loop: CASSSGHEQFF. DNA for the CDR3: TGTGCCAGCAGCTCAGGCCATGAGCAGTTCTTC.

This chain connects TRBV5-6 to TRBJ2-2; no clear D gene. Germline CDR1 reads SGHDT; CDR2 reads YYEEEE. This CDR3 is 16 amino acids long. Deletions cut 0 bases from V and 3 bases from J, with 12 bases between. This chain's CDR3 is CASSLALGLHTGELFF. As DNA, the CDR3 is TGTGCCAGCAGCTTGGCGTTAGGGTTGCACACCGGGGAGCTGTTTTTT.

This clone was seen more than once but under ten times. The gene calls are TRBV29-1 and TRBJ2-1; D might be TRBD1 (5 bases). CDR3 length: 12 amino acids. The V gene's germline CDR1 is SQVTM and CDR2 ANQGSEA. Trimming removed 2 bases from V and 8 bases from J, with 10 bases in between. CDR3 DNA sequence: TGCAGCGTTGAACCAGGGCTCCATGAGCAGTTCTTC. Residues: CSVEPGLHEQFF.

This rearrangement joins TRBV7-9 to TRBJ2-5; no clear D. V was cut by 5 bases and J by 3 bases, with 4 bases left in between. This CDR3 is 11 amino acids long. Per germline, CDR1 SEHNR and CDR2 FQNEAQ (reference sequence). This CDR3 is CASSVEETQYF. The CDR3, as DNA: TGTGCCAGCAGCGTAGAAGAGACCCAGTACTTC.

The genes are TRBV6-5 and TRBJ1-5; 8 bases map to TRBD1. CDR3 length equals 14 residues. Losses at the gene ends were 6 bases for V and 7 bases for J; bases not matched to a gene: 8. Germline CDR1 is MNHEY and CDR2 is SVGAGI. CDR3 in DNA: TGTGCCAGCAGCCCTAGACAGGGGACGCAGCCCCAGCATTTT. Translation: CASSPRQGTQPQHF.

J is TRBJ2-4 and V is TRBV7-8; TRBD2 agrees at 8 bases. This CDR3 is built from 17 residues. Germline V lookup: CDR1 SGHVS, CDR2 FQNEAQ. The V segment lost 1 base and the J segment 4 bases; nucleotides outside the gene matches: 9. CDR3 nucleotides: TGTGCCAGCAGCTTAGGACCCCTGGGCGGGAGGAAAAACATTCAGTACTTC. Protein sequence: CASSLGPLGGRKNIQYF.

This chain connects TRBV29-1 to TRBJ2-7; perhaps TRBD1 as D (5 bases). V was pared by 4 bases and J by 0 bases, with 10 bases between. CDR3 size: 13 residues. Germline V gene lookup returns CDR1 SQVTM and CDR2 ANQGSEA. CDR3 sequence (DNA): TGCAGCGTTGCTGGGGCTAACTCCTACGAGCAGTACTTC. It yields the protein CSVAGANSYEQYF.

The chain couples TRBV5-1 to TRBJ1-2; 7 nucleotides line up with TRBD1. This CDR3 has 13 amino acids. V dropped 4 bases and J dropped 7; count of bases not matched to a gene: 7. CDR1 and CDR2 from the germline V gene are SGHRS and YFSETQ. The CDR3 spells CASSPTGIRGYTF. The CDR3 DNA is TGCGCCAGCAGCCCGACAGGGATCCGTGGCTACACCTTC.

This rearrangement joins TRBV7-8 to TRBJ2-1; 7 nucleotides match TRBD1. This CDR3 region has 16 residues. Germline V gene sequence: CDR1 SGHVS, CDR2 FQNEAQ. The junction had 10 bases not matched to a gene; V was cut back by 5 bases and J by 3 bases. The DNA for the CDR3 is TGTGCCAGCAGCCCTTGGGGGACAGTTCTCTACAATGAGCAGTTCTTC. Protein: CASSPWGTVLYNEQFF.